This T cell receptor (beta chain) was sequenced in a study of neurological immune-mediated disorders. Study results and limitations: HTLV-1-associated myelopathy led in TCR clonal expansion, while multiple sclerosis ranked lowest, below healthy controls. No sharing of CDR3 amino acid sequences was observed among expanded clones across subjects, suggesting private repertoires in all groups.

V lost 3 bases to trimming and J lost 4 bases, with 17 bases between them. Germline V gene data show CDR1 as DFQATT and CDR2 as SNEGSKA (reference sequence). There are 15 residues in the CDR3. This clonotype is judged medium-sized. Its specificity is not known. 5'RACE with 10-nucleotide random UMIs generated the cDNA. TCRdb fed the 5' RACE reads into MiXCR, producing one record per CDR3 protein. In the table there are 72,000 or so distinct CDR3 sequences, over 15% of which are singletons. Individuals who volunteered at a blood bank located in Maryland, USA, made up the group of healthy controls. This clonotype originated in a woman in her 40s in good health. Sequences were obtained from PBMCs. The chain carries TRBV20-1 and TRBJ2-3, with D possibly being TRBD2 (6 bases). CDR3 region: CSARRGGLTADTQYF. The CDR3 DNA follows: TGCAGTGCTAGGCGGGGAGGACTAACCGCAGATACGCAGTATTTT.